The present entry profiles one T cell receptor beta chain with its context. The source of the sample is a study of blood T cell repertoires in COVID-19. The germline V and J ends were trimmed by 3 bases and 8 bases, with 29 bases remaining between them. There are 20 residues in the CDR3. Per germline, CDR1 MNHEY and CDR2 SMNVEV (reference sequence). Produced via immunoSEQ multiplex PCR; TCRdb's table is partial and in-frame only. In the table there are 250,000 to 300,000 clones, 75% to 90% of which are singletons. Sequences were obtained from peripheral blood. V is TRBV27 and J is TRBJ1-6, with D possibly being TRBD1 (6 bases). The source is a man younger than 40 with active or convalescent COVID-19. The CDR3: CASSFRSRVGRGSRDSPLHF. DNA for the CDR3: TGTGCCAGCAGTTTTCGGTCGAGGGTGGGTAGGGGGAGTCGTGATTCACCCCTCCACTTT.